This TCR beta chain is drawn from a study of T-cell reconstitution after alpha-beta-depleted transplantation in children. At least ten counts were recorded for this clonotype. Its antigen is as yet unknown. Study-level findings and limits: Expanded graft clones, several hundred of them, were reportedly the source of alpha-beta T cells about two months after transplant. High day-60 TCRbeta diversity in some patients came from surviving recipient T cells and thymic progenitors. Fresh T-cell production supplied most of the T-cell counts and diversity seen one year after transplant.

The CDR3 has 15 amino acids. Germline V CDR1 and CDR2: DFQATT, SNEGSKA (reference sequence). V was cut by 3 bases and J by 5 bases, with 19 bases left in between. Unique molecular identifiers featured in how the TCRbeta library was prepared. TCRdb analysed the PCR reads with MiXCR anew, one entry per CDR3 protein. Among 15,000 to 20,000 distinct CDR3 sequences listed, around 12% were seen once. The TCR sequence derives from a boy younger than two who had a stem cell transplant for Wiskott-Aldrich syndrome, so the T cells may come from the graft donor. Sequences were derived from PBMCs, mostly from graft donor cells, sampled 180 days after TCRalphabeta/CD19-depleted stem cell transplant. The rearrangement uses TRBV20-1 and TRBJ2-5; D assignment may be TRBD1 or TRBD2 (5 bases each). The CDR3 region is CSASFDSGTEETQYF. In DNA, the CDR3 is TGCAGTGCTAGCTTCGATTCAGGGACGGAGGAGACCCAGTACTTC.